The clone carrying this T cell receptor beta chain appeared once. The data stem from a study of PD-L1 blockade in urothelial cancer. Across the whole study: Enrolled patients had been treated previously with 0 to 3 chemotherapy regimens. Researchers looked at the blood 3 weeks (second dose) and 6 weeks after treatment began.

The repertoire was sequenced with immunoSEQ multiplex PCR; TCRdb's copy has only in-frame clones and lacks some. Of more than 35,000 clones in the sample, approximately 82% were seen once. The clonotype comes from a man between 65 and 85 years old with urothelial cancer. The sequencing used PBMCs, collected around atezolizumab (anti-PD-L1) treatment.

CDR3 sequence reads: CATSTGQGYTEAFF. The DNA of the CDR3 is TGTGCCACCAGTACGGGACAGGGGTACACTGAAGCTTTCTTT. The chain couples TRBV15 to TRBJ1-1, with 10 bases aligning to TRBD1. The CDR3 consists of 14 residues. Looked up from germline, CDR1 is LNHNV and CDR2 is YYDKDF (reference sequence). The V segment lost 6 bases and the J segment 3 bases; nucleotides outside the gene matches: 4.